These 24 T cell receptor beta chains were all obtained from the same sample, sequenced in a study of shared clonotypes between healthy human individuals. It was CD45RO-negative cells, positively selected for CCR7, that made up naive CD8 cells, with terminally differentiated effector memory CD45RA+ cells excluded. TCRdb's copy holds only in-frame clones and misses some; the assay was immunoSEQ multiplex PCR. The sample has around 2,000,000 clones; 93% are singletons. Source material: naive CD8+ T cells from PBMCs. The receptors were sampled from a man younger than 35 in good health. Some clones in this sample may be carry-over from other donors' samples.

V gene TRBV9 combines with J gene TRBJ2-1; D uncertain. Germline assignment: CDR1 SGDLS and CDR2 YYNGEE. Trimming cost V 4 bases and J 9 bases, with 17 bases left between them. The CDR3 spans 14 residues. The CDR3 DNA follows: TGTGCCAGCAGCTCTCAGACCCCAGCAATTGAGCAGTTCTTC. Translation: CASSSQTPAIEQFF. Full variable domain (remainder filled in from reference TRBV9 and TRBJ2-1): DSGVTQTPKHLITATGQRVTLRCSPRSGDLSVYWYQQSLDQGLQFLIQYYNGEERAKGNILERFSAQQFPDLHSELNLSSLELGDSALYFCASSSQTPAIEQFFGPGTRLTVL.

The V gene is TRBV7-6, the J gene TRBJ2-1, with 11 nucleotides matching TRBD2. The CDR3 extends over 17 amino acids. Germline CDR1 SGHVS, CDR2 FNYEAQ. V dropped 5 bases and J dropped 4; count of bases not matched to a gene: 10. The CDR3 region is CASSLYPGTSGYNEQFF. The DNA for the CDR3 is TGTGCCAGCAGCCTATACCCCGGGACTAGCGGTTACAATGAGCAGTTCTTC.

V gene TRBV7-9 combines with J gene TRBJ2-1; weak D call: TRBD2 (6 bases). Germline V gives CDR1 SEHNR, CDR2 FQNEAQ (reference sequence). Trimming cost V 0 bases and J 4 bases, with 13 bases left between them. This CDR3 is 16 amino acids long. This chain's CDR3 is CASSLAEGGWYNEQFF. In DNA, the CDR3 is TGTGCCAGCAGCTTAGCGGAGGGAGGTTGGTACAATGAGCAGTTCTTC.

The chain carries TRBV28 and TRBJ2-1; TRBD2 aligns across 8 bases. This CDR3 contains 18 residues. Germline CDR1 MDHEN, CDR2 SYDVKM. After removal of 1 base from V and 7 bases from J, the junction contained 15 bases not matched to a gene. The CDR3 coding sequence is TGTGCCAGCAGTTTATACCCCTCACTAGCGGTACCTACGAATGAGCAGTTCTTC. Translated: CASSLYPSLAVPTNEQFF. Drawing the rest from reference TRBV28 and TRBJ2-1, the complete variable domain is DVKVTQSSRYLVKRTGEKVFLECVQDMDHENMFWYRQDPGLGLRLIYFSYDVKMKEKGDIPEGYSVSREKKERFSLILESASTNQTSMYLCASSLYPSLAVPTNEQFFGPGTRLTVL.

For the CDR3, the DNA is TGTGCCAGCAGTCAAATGACAGGGACTTTGAACACTGAAGCTTTCTTT. This translates into CASSQMTGTLNTEAFF. The chain employs TRBV28 and TRBJ1-1, with TRBD1 matching 7 bases. J was trimmed by 0 bases and V by 5 bases; bases with no gene match: 9. The CDR3 is 16 residues long. The V gene's germline CDR1 is MDHEN and CDR2 SYDVKM.

The chain carries TRBV5-1 and TRBJ2-7; TRBD1 matches 7 bases. This CDR3 contains 14 residues. Trimming took 2 bases from V and 3 from J; bases not matched to a gene: 5. Per the germline V gene, CDR1 is SGHRS and CDR2 is YFSETQ. CDR3 coding DNA: TGCGCCAGCAGCTTCGGACAGGAGTACTACGAGCAGTACTTC. Amino acid sequence: CASSFGQEYYEQYF.

This clone was seen a few times. The rearrangement joins TRBV2 to TRBJ1-5, with D uncertain. The length of the CDR3 is 13 residues. V was clipped by 2 bases and J by 5 bases, with 7 bases between them. Germline CDR1 and CDR2: SNHLY and FYNNEI. This CDR3 reads CASSEWRYQPQHF. The CDR3 nucleotides read TGTGCCAGCAGTGAATGGAGATATCAGCCCCAGCATTTT.

The V and J genes are TRBV7-9 and TRBJ2-2; no reliable D call. Germline CDR1 reads SEHNR; CDR2 reads FQNEAQ (reference sequence). V lost 5 bases, J lost 1 base, and 8 bases lay in between. There are 14 residues in the CDR3. The CDR3 DNA reads TGTGCCAGCAGCGGGAAGGTGAACACCGGGGAGCTGTTTTTT. It codes for CASSGKVNTGELFF.

The chain links TRBV11-1 to TRBJ2-7, with a weak D call TRBD2 (5 bases). Deletions cut 3 bases from V and 5 bases from J, with 17 bases between. Germline CDR1 SGHAT, CDR2 FQDESV (reference sequence). This CDR3 is built from 15 residues. DNA of the CDR3: TGTGCCAGCAGCTTCCTCGCGGGTCCGCTTAACGAGCAGTACTTC. Translating gives CASSFLAGPLNEQYF.

The chain recombines TRBV10-2 with TRBJ2-1, with 8 bases aligning to TRBD2. Germline loops: CDR1 WSHSY, CDR2 SAAADI. This CDR3 has 16 residues. The J segment lost 4 bases and the V segment lost 4 bases, leaving 9 bases of the junction unmatched. The CDR3, as DNA: TGCGCCAGCAGTGGGGAGGCTAGCGGGCATTACAATGAGCAGTTCTTC. Amino acids: CASSGEASGHYNEQFF.

The chain recombines TRBV6-6 with TRBJ2-1; the D gene is possibly TRBD1 (5 bases). Germline CDR1 and CDR2: MNHNY and SVGAGI (reference sequence). The CDR3 extends over 13 amino acids. V was clipped by 4 bases and J by 9 bases, with 13 bases between them. The chain's CDR3 is CASSFTRTREQFF. The CDR3 DNA reads as TGTGCCAGCAGTTTCACCCGGACACGTGAGCAGTTCTTC.

V usage is TRBV4-1 and J usage is TRBJ2-1, with D unresolved. Per the germline V gene, CDR1 is MGHRA and CDR2 is YSYEKL. CDR3 length: 15 residues. V lost 2 bases and J lost 2, with 10 bases in between. The CDR3 sequence: CASSQRPGPYNEQFF. The CDR3 region has the DNA TGCGCCAGCAGCCAAAGACCGGGCCCCTACAATGAGCAGTTCTTC.

This chain connects TRBV9 to TRBJ1-2; the D gene is possibly TRBD1 (5 bases). Germline lookup yields CDR1 SGDLS and CDR2 YYNGEE. The CDR3 sequence is 15 residues long. V lost 4 bases to trimming and J lost 4 bases, with 17 bases between them. CDR3 DNA sequence: TGTGCCAGCAGCCAAAACCGGGACGGATTCTATGGCTACACCTTC. Its translation: CASSQNRDGFYGYTF.

Written as DNA, the CDR3 is TGTGCCAGCAGCTTCGACGACAGGGGCCTCGACCTAGCGAATGAGCAGTTCTTC. It is translated as CASSFDDRGLDLANEQFF. The chain recombines TRBV5-6 with TRBJ2-1, with 8 positions matching TRBD1. The CDR3 consists of 18 residues. Germline V gene data show CDR1 as SGHDT and CDR2 as YYEEEE. V lost 2 bases to trimming and J lost 7 bases; unmatched junction nucleotides: 17.

The chain links TRBV29-1 to TRBJ2-7; D could derive from TRBD1 or TRBD2 (6 bases each). Trimming cost V 6 bases and J 0 bases, with 15 bases left between them. Germline lookup yields CDR1 SQVTM and CDR2 ANQGSEA. The CDR3 is made up of 14 amino acids. The CDR3 bases are TGCAGCGTAGGGGGGCAGGCAAACTCCTACGAGCAGTACTTC. It encodes CSVGGQANSYEQYF.

The chain recombines TRBV28 with TRBJ2-1, with no clear D. CDR1 is MDHEN, CDR2 SYDVKM, per germline. The CDR3 runs 14 residues. Trimming left V 7 bases short and J 4 bases short, with 14 bases between. CDR3 sequence reads: CASTQEGVYNEQFF. The CDR3 region has the DNA TGTGCCAGCACGCAAGAAGGAGTATACAATGAGCAGTTCTTC.

The V and J genes are TRBV9 and TRBJ2-1; the D is unclear. The germline CDR1 and CDR2 sequences are SGDLS and YYNGEE. The CDR3 length is 10 residues. V was clipped by 5 bases and J by 10 bases, with 7 bases between them. The CDR3 here is CASSGVEQFF. The CDR3 coding sequence is TGTGCCAGCAGTGGAGTAGAGCAGTTCTTC.

This chain links TRBV6-1 with TRBJ2-7; D remains ambiguous. The CDR3 is 15 amino acids. Looked up from germline, CDR1 is MNHNS and CDR2 is SASEGT. V was clipped by 3 bases and J by 7 bases, with 19 bases between them. The CDR3: CASSDLYNIGFEQYF. DNA for the CDR3: TGTGCCAGCAGTGATCTTTACAACATCGGGTTTGAGCAGTACTTC.

This sequence joins TRBV15 and TRBJ2-3; 9 positions agree with TRBD2. CDR3 length equals 14 residues. The ends lost 6 bases at V and 6 bases at J; junction bases unmatched: 7. CDR1 and CDR2 (germline): LNHNV, YYDKDF (reference sequence). CDR3 amino acids: CATRSRTSVDTQYF. CDR3 coding DNA: TGTGCCACCAGAAGCAGGACTAGCGTGGATACGCAGTATTTT.

The V and J genes are TRBV7-2 and TRBJ2-1; D unresolved. CDR3 size: 14 residues. Trimming pared 5 bases from V and 6 bases from J, leaving 14 bases between. CDR1 is SGHTA, CDR2 FQGNSA, per germline. The CDR3 DNA follows: TGTGCCAGCAGCATAGTGTTCCCTTCCAATGAGCAGTTCTTC. Residues: CASSIVFPSNEQFF.

The chain links TRBV6-5 to TRBJ2-7, with D possibly TRBD1 on 5 matching bases. The V end lost 5 bases, the J end lost 5 bases, and 13 bases lay between the germline ends. The germline CDR1 and CDR2 sequences are MNHEY and SVGAGI. The CDR3 is made up of 13 amino acids. Here the CDR3 reads CASSGQGAHEQYF. In DNA, the CDR3 is TGTGCCAGCAGTGGCCAGGGTGCCCACGAGCAGTACTTC.

This rearrangement joins TRBV9 to TRBJ1-2, with 8 bases lining up with TRBD1. Germline assignment: CDR1 SGDLS and CDR2 YYNGEE. The V gene end was trimmed by 4 bases and the J gene end by 0 bases; junction bases not matched to a gene: 8. The CDR3 extends over 16 amino acids. The CDR3 bases are TGTGCCAGCAGCCTTGTGACAGGGGAGGCTAACTATGGCTACACCTTC. This sequence encodes CASSLVTGEANYGYTF.

The chain employs TRBV27 and TRBJ2-3, with 9 positions matching TRBD2. Looked up from germline, CDR1 is MNHEY and CDR2 is SMNVEV (reference sequence). Losses at the gene ends were 0 bases for V and 4 bases for J; bases not matched to a gene: 2. The CDR3 totals 15 residues. CDR3 region: CASSLSGLASDTQYF. The CDR3 DNA reads TGTGCCAGCAGTTTATCGGGACTAGCATCAGATACGCAGTATTTT.

The rearrangement uses TRBV5-6 and TRBJ1-3; 7 nucleotides agree with TRBD1. The germline gives CDR1 SGHDT, CDR2 YYEEEE. The J segment lost 4 bases and the V segment lost 4 bases, leaving 5 bases of the junction unmatched. The CDR3 runs 14 residues. The CDR3: CASSQGTVGNTIYF. For the CDR3, the DNA is TGTGCCAGCAGCCAAGGGACAGTCGGAAACACCATATATTTT.